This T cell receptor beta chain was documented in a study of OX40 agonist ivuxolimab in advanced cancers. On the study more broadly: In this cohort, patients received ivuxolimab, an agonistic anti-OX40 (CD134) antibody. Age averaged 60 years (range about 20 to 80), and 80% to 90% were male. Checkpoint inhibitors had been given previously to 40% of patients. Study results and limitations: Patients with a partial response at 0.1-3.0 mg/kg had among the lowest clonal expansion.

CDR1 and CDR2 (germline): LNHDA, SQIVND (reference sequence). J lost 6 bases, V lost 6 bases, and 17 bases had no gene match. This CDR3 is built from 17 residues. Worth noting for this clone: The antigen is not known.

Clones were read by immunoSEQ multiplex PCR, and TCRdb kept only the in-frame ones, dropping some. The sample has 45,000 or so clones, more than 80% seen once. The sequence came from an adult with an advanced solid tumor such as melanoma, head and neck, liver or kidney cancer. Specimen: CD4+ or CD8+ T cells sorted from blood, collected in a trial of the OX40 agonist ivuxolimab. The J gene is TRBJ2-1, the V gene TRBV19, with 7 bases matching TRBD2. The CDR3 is CASSTGYRGVTPNEQFF. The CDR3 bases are TGTGCCAGTAGCACAGGATACCGGGGGGTTACTCCCAATGAGCAGTTCTTC.